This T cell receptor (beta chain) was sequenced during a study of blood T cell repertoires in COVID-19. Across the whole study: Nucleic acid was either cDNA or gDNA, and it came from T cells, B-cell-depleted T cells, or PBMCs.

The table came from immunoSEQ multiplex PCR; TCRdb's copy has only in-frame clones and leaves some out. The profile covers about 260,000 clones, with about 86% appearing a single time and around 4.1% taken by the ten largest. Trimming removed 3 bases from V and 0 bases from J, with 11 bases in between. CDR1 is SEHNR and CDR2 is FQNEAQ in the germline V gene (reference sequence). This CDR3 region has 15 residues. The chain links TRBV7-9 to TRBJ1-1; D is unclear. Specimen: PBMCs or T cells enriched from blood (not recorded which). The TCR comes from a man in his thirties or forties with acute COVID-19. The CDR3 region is CASSFYGLMNTEAFF. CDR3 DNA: TGTGCCAGCAGCTTTTACGGTCTAATGAACACTGAAGCTTTCTTT.